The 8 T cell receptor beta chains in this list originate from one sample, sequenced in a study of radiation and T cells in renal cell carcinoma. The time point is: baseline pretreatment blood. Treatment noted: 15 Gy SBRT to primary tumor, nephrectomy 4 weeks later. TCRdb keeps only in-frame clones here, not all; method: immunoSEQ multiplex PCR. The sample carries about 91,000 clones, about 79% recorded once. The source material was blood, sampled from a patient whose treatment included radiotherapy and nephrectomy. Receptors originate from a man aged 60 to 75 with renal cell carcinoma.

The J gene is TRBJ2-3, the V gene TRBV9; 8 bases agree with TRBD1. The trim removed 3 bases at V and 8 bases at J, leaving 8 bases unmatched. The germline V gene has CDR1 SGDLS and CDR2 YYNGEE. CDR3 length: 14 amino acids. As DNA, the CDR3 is TGTGCCAGCAGCGCCTCGAGGCAGGGGGCTACGCAGTATTTT. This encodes CASSASRQGATQYF.

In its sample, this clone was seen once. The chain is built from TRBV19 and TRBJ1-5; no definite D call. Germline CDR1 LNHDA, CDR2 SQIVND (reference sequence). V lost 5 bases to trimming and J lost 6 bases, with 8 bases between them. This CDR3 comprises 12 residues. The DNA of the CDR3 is TGTGCCAGTAGTTGGGTGGGTCAGCCCCAGCATTTT. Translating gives CASSWVGQPQHF. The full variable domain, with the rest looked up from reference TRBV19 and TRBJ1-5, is DGGITQSPKYLFRKEGQNVTLSCEQNLNHDAMYWYRQDPGQGLRLIYYSQIVNDFQKGDIAEGYSVSREKKESFPLTVTSAQKNPTAFYLCASSWVGQPQHFGDGTRLSIL.

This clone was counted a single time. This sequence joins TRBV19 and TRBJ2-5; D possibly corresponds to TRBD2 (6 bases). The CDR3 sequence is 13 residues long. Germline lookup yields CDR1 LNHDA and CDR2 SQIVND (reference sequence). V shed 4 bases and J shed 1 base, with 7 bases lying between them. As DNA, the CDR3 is TGTGCCAGTAGTAGACTAGTCCAAGAGACCCAGTACTTC. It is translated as CASSRLVQETQYF.

For the CDR3, the DNA is TGTGCCAGCAGTTACGGAAGAGATAGCAATCAGCCCCAGCATTTT. It yields the protein CASSYGRDSNQPQHF. The chain uses TRBV6-6 and TRBJ1-5; D call uncertain. Trimming left V 2 bases short and J 0 bases short, with 8 bases between. Germline values: CDR1 MNHNY, CDR2 SVGAGI (reference sequence). The CDR3 is made up of 15 amino acids.

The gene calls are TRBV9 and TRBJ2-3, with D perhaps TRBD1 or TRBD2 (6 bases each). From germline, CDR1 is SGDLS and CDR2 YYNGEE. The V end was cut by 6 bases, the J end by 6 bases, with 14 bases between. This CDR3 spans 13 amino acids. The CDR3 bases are TGTGCCAGCAATTCGGGGGCTTGGGATACGCAGTATTTT. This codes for CASNSGAWDTQYF.

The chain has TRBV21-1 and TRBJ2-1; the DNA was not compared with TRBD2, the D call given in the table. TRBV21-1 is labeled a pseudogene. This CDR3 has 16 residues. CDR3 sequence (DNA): TGTGCCAGATCGACTAGCGGGAGGTGCAGAACAGGGGAGCAGTTCTTC. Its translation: CARSTSGRCRTGEQFF.

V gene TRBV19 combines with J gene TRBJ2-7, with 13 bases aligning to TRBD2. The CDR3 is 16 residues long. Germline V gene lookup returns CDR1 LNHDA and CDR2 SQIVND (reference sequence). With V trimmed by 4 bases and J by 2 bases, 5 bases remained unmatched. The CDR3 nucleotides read TGTGCCAGTAGTACACTAGCGGGAGGGCGAACCTACGAGCAGTACTTC. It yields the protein CASSTLAGGRTYEQYF.

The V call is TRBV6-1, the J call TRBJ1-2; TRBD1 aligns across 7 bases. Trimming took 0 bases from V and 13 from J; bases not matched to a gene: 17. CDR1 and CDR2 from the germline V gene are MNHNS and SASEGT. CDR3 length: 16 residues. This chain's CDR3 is CASSEALRGTVPDGTF. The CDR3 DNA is TGTGCCAGCAGTGAAGCGCTGAGGGGGACAGTCCCCGATGGCACCTTC.